The 17 T cell receptor beta chains presented below share a single source sample, sequenced in a study of T-cell memory formation after mild COVID-19. TCRdb re-derived calls from the 5' RACE reads in MiXCR, one entry per CDR3 protein. The sample contains about half a million distinct CDR3 sequences, approximately 18% of which appear only once. The sequenced material came from PBMCs or a T cell subset sorted from them (not recorded which). The source is an adult woman who had mild COVID-19 (a few samples of this study predate the infection). Cell type and time point are not known.

This clonotype was seen only a few times. The genes are TRBV20-1 and TRBJ2-7; 8 bases fit TRBD2. The V gene end was trimmed by 1 base and the J gene end by 0 bases; junction bases not matched to a gene: 5. The germline V gene has CDR1 DFQATT and CDR2 SNEGSKA (reference sequence). The CDR3 contains 15 residues. The CDR3 here is CSARVPGGDSYEQYF. CDR3 nucleotides: TGCAGTGCTAGAGTCCCGGGGGGGGACTCCTACGAGCAGTACTTC.

In this sample, this clonotype turned up a few times. The genes are TRBV4-2 and TRBJ2-7; 11 positions match TRBD1. Germline V gives CDR1 LGHNA, CDR2 YNFKEQ. With 0 bases clipped from V and 3 bases from J, the junction kept 4 bases outside the gene matches. The CDR3 runs to 16 residues. The CDR3 region is CASSQDEGTGGYEQYF. The CDR3 bases are TGTGCCAGCAGCCAAGATGAGGGGACAGGGGGCTACGAGCAGTACTTC.

The genes are TRBV19 and TRBJ1-1; D unresolved. Trimming cost V 6 bases and J 13 bases, with 12 bases left between them. Germline lookup yields CDR1 LNHDA and CDR2 SQIVND (reference sequence). This CDR3 is 10 amino acids long. CDR3 sequence reads: CASSAGRFFF. CDR3 DNA: TGTGCCAGTAGCGCCGGCCGTTTTTTCTTT.

This clonotype was seen at least ten times. V usage is TRBV5-4 and J usage is TRBJ1-3, with D possibly TRBD1 on 5 matching bases. V gave up 0 bases and J gave up 7 bases, with 8 bases separating them. Germline CDR1 is SGHNT and CDR2 is YYREEE (reference sequence). The CDR3 sequence is 13 residues long. CDR3 sequence (DNA): TGTGCCAGCAGCTTGGAACGGGGCAACACCATATATTTT. Its translation: CASSLERGNTIYF.

V and J are TRBV7-2 and TRBJ2-6; 9 bases fit TRBD2. Germline V gene data show CDR1 as SGHTA and CDR2 as FQGNSA. The CDR3 is 17 amino acids. V lost 2 bases and J lost 0; bases outside the gene matches: 2. The CDR3, as DNA: TGTGCCAGCAGCTTACTAGCGGGAAGCTCTGGGGCCAACGTCCTGACTTTC. It yields the protein CASSLLAGSSGANVLTF. The full variable domain, with the rest looked up from reference TRBV7-2 and TRBJ2-6, is GAGVSQSPSNKVTEKGKDVELRCDPISGHTALYWYRQSLGQGLEFLIYFQGNSAPDKSGLPSDRFSAERTGGSVSTLTIQRTQQEDSAVYLCASSLLAGSSGANVLTFGAGSRLTVL.

At least ten counts were recorded for this clonotype. The V and J genes are TRBV6-5 and TRBJ2-7; D remains unclear. Germline V gene data show CDR1 as MNHEY and CDR2 as SVGAGI. The V end was cut by 0 bases, the J end by 0 bases, with 0 bases between. This CDR3 is 12 amino acids long. The DNA of the CDR3 is TGTGCCAGCAGTTACTCCTCCTACGAGCAGTACTTC. It is translated as CASSYSSYEQYF.

At least ten counts were recorded for this clonotype. This chain connects TRBV7-9 to TRBJ2-7, with D possibly matching TRBD2 (5 bases). CDR3 length: 14 amino acids. Deletions cut 5 bases from V and 2 bases from J, with 13 bases between. The germline V gene encodes CDR1 SEHNR and CDR2 FQNEAQ (reference sequence). The CDR3 coding sequence is TGTGCCAGCAGCCCTGGACTGAGAACCTACGAGCAGTACTTC. Its protein is CASSPGLRTYEQYF. The complete variable domain, with remaining parts taken from reference TRBV7-9 and TRBJ2-7, reads DTGVSQNPRHKITKRGQNVTFRCDPISEHNRLYWYRQTLGQGPEFLTYFQNEAQLEKSRLLSDRFSAERPKGSFSTLEIQRTEQGDSAMYLCASSPGLRTYEQYFGPGTRLTVT.

This chain connects TRBV16 to TRBJ1-1; TRBD1 is a possible D gene (6 bases). V lost 2 bases and J lost 2, with 9 bases in between. The CDR3 loop spans 14 amino acids. The germline CDR1 and CDR2 sequences are KGHSY and FQNENV. CDR3 nucleotides: TGTGCCAGCAGCCAACGGGGGGCTAACACTGAAGCTTTCTTT. Encoded protein: CASSQRGANTEAFF.

This chain links TRBV7-9 with TRBJ2-7; 7 bases agree with TRBD1. J was trimmed by 4 bases and V by 3 bases; bases with no gene match: 6. The germline V gene has CDR1 SEHNR and CDR2 FQNEAQ (reference sequence). This CDR3 comprises 14 residues. CDR3 residues: CASSLGTDRYEQYF. CDR3 sequence (DNA): TGTGCCAGCAGCTTGGGGACAGACCGTTACGAGCAGTACTTC. Combining the CDR3 with reference TRBV7-9 and TRBJ2-7 gives the whole variable domain DTGVSQNPRHKITKRGQNVTFRCDPISEHNRLYWYRQTLGQGPEFLTYFQNEAQLEKSRLLSDRFSAERPKGSFSTLEIQRTEQGDSAMYLCASSLGTDRYEQYFGPGTRLTVT.

The chain is built from TRBV7-6 and TRBJ2-7, with D perhaps matching TRBD1 (6 bases). This CDR3 has 15 amino acids. V shed 5 bases and J shed 3 bases, with 17 bases lying between them. Germline CDR1 and CDR2: SGHVS and FNYEAQ. CDR3: CASSPPGTTIYEQYF. In DNA, the CDR3 is TGTGCCAGCAGCCCCCCAGGGACAACCATCTACGAGCAGTACTTC.

This chain links TRBV4-2 with TRBJ2-7; D remains unclear. Germline CDR1 LGHNA, CDR2 YNFKEQ. The CDR3 runs to 14 residues. The V gene lost 0 bases and the J gene lost 5 bases, with 11 bases spanning the gap. This CDR3 is CASSQDVLKHEQYF. Written as DNA, the CDR3 is TGTGCCAGCAGCCAAGATGTCTTGAAACACGAGCAGTACTTC.

This clonotype occurred a few times. This chain connects TRBV4-1 to TRBJ2-7; D is unclear. Per the germline V gene, CDR1 is MGHRA and CDR2 is YSYEKL. Trimming took 1 base from V and 6 from J, leaving 10 bases between them. The CDR3 contains 13 residues. DNA of the CDR3: TGCGCCAGCAGCCAAGTTCTCGTCTCCGAGCAGTACTTC. It translates to CASSQVLVSEQYF.

The gene calls are TRBV15 and TRBJ2-5, with unresolved D. Trimming shortened V by 0 bases and J by 4 bases, and 3 bases separated the two germline ends. The CDR3 consists of 12 residues. CDR1 and CDR2 (germline): LNHNV, YYDKDF (reference sequence). The CDR3 nucleotides are TGTGCCACCAGCAGAGAACCAGAGACCCAGTACTTC. This encodes CATSREPETQYF.

This chain links TRBV10-3 with TRBJ2-7; D is undetermined. The length of the CDR3 is 11 residues. Trimming took 5 bases from V and 4 from J, leaving 6 bases between them. Germline V CDR1 and CDR2: ENHRY, SYGVKD. The chain's CDR3 is CAISSEYEQYF. The DNA of the CDR3 is TGTGCCATCAGTTCTGAATACGAGCAGTACTTC.

The sample holds a few counts of this clonotype. The chain's CDR3 is CASSLGQGGYTF. The CDR3 DNA sequence: TGTGCCAGCAGTTTAGGACAGGGGGGCTACACCTTC. The chain employs TRBV12-3 or TRBV12-4 and TRBJ1-2, with TRBD1 matching over 8 bases. CDR3 length: 12 residues. V was clipped by 1 base and J by 8 bases; unmatched bases: 0.

This rearrangement joins TRBV10-3 to TRBJ2-3; 13 bases fit TRBD2. Per the germline V gene, CDR1 is ENHRY and CDR2 is SYGVKD. The ends lost 7 bases at V and 0 bases at J; junction bases unmatched: 16. The CDR3 totals 20 residues. This chain's CDR3 is CAIMLTSGGSFTPSTDTQYF. Written as DNA, the CDR3 is TGTGCCATCATGCTGACTAGCGGGGGGTCCTTTACTCCTAGCACAGATACGCAGTATTTT.

This clonotype was seen many times. The CDR3 reads CASSPGAGVTYEQYF. For the CDR3, the DNA is TGTGCCAGCTCACCAGGCGCAGGGGTGACCTACGAGCAGTACTTC. The chain is built from TRBV18 and TRBJ2-7; D is possibly TRBD1 (6 bases). CDR3 length equals 15 residues. Germline V CDR1 and CDR2: KGHSH, LQKENI. The V end was cut by 2 bases, the J end by 2 bases, with 13 bases between.